This TCR beta chain is drawn from a study of T cell responses to AZD1222 COVID-19 vaccine. Trimming removed 5 bases from V and 5 bases from J, with 16 bases in between. Per the germline V gene, CDR1 is SNHLY and CDR2 is FYNNEI. CDR3 length: 15 residues. TCRdb keeps only in-frame clones here, not all; method: immunoSEQ multiplex PCR. The sample lists over 150,000 clones, around 92% occurring once. The specimen comprised peripheral blood, sampled on day 0 of AZD1222 vaccination. This chain uses TRBV2 with TRBJ2-1; tentatively, D is TRBD1 (6 bases). The clonotype originates from an adult in good health. CDR3 in DNA: TGTGCCAGCAGTTTGAATCCGGGACACAACAATGAGCAGTTCTTC. As protein: CASSLNPGHNNEQFF.